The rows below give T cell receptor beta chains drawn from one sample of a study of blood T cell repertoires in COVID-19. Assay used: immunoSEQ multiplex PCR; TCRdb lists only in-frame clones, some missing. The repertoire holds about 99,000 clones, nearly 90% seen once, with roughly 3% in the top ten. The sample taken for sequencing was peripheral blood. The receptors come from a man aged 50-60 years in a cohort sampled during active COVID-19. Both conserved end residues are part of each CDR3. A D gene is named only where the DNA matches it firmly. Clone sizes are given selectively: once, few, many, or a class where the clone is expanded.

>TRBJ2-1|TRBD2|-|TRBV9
TGTGCCAGCAGCGTTGGGACTAACTCCTACAATGAGCAGTTCTTC
CASSVGTNSYNEQFF
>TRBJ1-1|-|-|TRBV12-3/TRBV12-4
TGTGCCAGCAGTATAAGGGGGAACACTGAAGCTTTCTTT
CASSIRGNTEAFF
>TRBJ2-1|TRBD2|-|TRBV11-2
TGTGCCAGCAGCTTAGAACGGGGGGGGTACCCCGGCAATGAGCAGTTCTTC
CASSLERGGYPGNEQFF
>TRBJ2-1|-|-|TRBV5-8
TGTGCCAGCAGCCCCACGCGGGGAAGTGAGCAGTTCTTC
CASSPTRGSEQFF
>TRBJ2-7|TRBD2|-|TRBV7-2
TGTGCCAGCAGCCCAGGGACTAGCCTCCCCTACGAGCAGTACTTC
CASSPGTSLPYEQYF
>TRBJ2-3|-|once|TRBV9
TGTGCCAGCAGTGCCAGCGGAGGGGCGATAAGGGATACGCAGTATTTT
CASSASGGAIRDTQYF
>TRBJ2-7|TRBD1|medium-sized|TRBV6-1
TGTGCCAGCAGTGCTGGAACAGGGGGCCGGTCCTACGAGCAGTACTTC
CASSAGTGGRSYEQYF
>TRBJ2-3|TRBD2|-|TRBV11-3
TGTGCCAGCAGCCTCTTAACTAGCGGGGGGCAAGATACGCAGTATTTT
CASSLLTSGGQDTQYF
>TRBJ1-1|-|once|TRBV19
TGTGCCAGTAGTTTGGACAGAGGAGAAGCTTTCTTT
CASSLDRGEAFF
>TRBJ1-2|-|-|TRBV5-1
TGCGCCAGCAGCTTGGGGGCAGGGGAAGGCTATGGCTACACCTTC
CASSLGAGEGYGYTF
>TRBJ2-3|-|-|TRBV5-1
TGCGCCAGCAGCGTTGGAAGGGGGTGGGGAGATACGCAGTATTTT
CASSVGRGWGDTQYF
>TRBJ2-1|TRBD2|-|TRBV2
TGTGCCAGCAGTCCCAGGAGCGGGGGCTACAATGAGCAGTTCTTC
CASSPRSGGYNEQFF
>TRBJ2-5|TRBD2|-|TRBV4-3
TGCGCCAGCACCTTCAAAGGCGGGGAGGGAGAGACCCAGTACTTC
CASTFKGGEGETQYF
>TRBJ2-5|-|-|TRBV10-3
TGTGCCATCAGTGAGTCGTACGGGGGGCCGGGGTATTTGGAGACCCAGTACTTC
CAISESYGGPGYLETQYF
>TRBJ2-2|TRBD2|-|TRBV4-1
TGCGCCAGCAGCCTAACCGGGACTAGCGGGGCTCCGAACACCGGGGAGCTGTTTTTT
CASSLTGTSGAPNTGELFF
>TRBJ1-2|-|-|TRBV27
TGTGCCAGCAGTTCTCTATGGGGAGCTAACTATGGCTACACCTTC
CASSSLWGANYGYTF
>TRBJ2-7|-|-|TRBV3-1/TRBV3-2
TGTGCCAGCAGCCAGGGGCCGGTGGCCTACGAGCAGTACTTC
CASSQGPVAYEQYF
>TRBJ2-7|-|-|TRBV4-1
TGCGCCAGCAGCCAAGATCTATACGAGCAGTACTTC
CASSQDLYEQYF
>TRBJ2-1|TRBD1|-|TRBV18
TGTGCCAGCTCACCTAGGACAGGGGAGGGTGAGCAGTTCTTC
CASSPRTGEGEQFF
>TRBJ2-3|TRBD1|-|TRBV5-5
TGTGCCAGCAGCTTCGGGACAGGGATCACAGATACGCAGTATTTT
CASSFGTGITDTQYF
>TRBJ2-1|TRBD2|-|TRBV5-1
TGCGCCAGCAGCTATCGGACTAGAGCTGACAATGAGCAGTTCTTC
CASSYRTRADNEQFF
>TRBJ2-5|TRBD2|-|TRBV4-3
TGCGCCAGCAGCCAAGACCAAAGCGGGGGGGAGACCCAGTACTTC
CASSQDQSGGETQYF
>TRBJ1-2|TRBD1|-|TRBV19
TGTGCCAGTATCCTAACAGGGGGCGGTGGCTACACCTTC
CASILTGGGGYTF
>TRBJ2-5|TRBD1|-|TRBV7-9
TGTGCCAGCAGCGGGGGACAGGGGGCTCAAGAGACCCAGTACTTC
CASSGGQGAQETQYF
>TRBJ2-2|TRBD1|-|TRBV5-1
TGCGCCAGCAGCCTGCACGGGACAGACACCGGGGAGCTGTTTTTT
CASSLHGTDTGELFF
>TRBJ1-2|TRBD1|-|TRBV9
TGTGCCAGCAGTCGGGAGGGGGCGCAGAAAGGCTACACCTTC
CASSREGAQKGYTF
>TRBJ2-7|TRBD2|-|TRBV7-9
TGTGCCAGCAGCCGTTACACCCCTAGCGGTAGCTACGAGCAGTACTTC
CASSRYTPSGSYEQYF
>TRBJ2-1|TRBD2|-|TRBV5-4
TGTGCCAGCAGCACCTCCACCGCTAGCGGGACCTACAATGAGCAGTTCTTC
CASSTSTASGTYNEQFF
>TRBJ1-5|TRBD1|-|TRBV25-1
TGTGCCAGCAGTCAGACAGGGGCCAATCAGCCCCAGCATTTT
CASSQTGANQPQHF
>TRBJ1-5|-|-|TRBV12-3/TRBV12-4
TGTGCCAGCAGTTTCTATAGCAATCAGCCCCAGCATTTT
CASSFYSNQPQHF
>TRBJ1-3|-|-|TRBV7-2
TGTGCCAGCAGCCCTGTTTCCGCGGGACGATCTGGAAACACCATATATTTT
CASSPVSAGRSGNTIYF
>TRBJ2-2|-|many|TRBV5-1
TGCGCCAGCAGCTTAACAGTTAACACCGGGGAGCTGTTTTTT
CASSLTVNTGELFF
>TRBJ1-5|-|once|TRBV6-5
TGTGCCACGGATCCCGGGACACCGCTTAATCAGCCCCAGCATTTT
CATDPGTPLNQPQHF
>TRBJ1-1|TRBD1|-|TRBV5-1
TGCGCCAGCAGCCCCCGGGACAGGGGGCGGAGAAACACTGAAGCTTTCTTT
CASSPRDRGRRNTEAFF
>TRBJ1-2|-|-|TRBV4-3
TGCGCCAGCAGCCAAGGTCTGCAGGGAACTTCTGGCTACACCTTC
CASSQGLQGTSGYTF
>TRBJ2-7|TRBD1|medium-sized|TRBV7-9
TGTGCCAGCAGCTTAGCGGACAGGGGTAGCGAGCAGTACTTC
CASSLADRGSEQYF
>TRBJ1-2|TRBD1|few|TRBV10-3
TGTGCCATCAGTGAGGTCAGGGGGAACTATGGCTACACCTTC
CAISEVRGNYGYTF